The next 25 T cell receptor beta chains were all read from a single sample in a study of cytomegalovirus exposure and HLA in healthy donors. The PCR had 60 Vbeta and 13 Jbeta primers. The protocol was immunoSEQ multiplex PCR, while the TCRdb copy is restricted to in-frame clones and leaves out a portion. The sample data list roughly 34,000 clones. Source material: PBMCs. All receptors derive from a woman between 40 and 55 years old in good health and CMV-seropositive.

The chain couples TRBV10-3 to TRBJ1-2; D possibly corresponds to TRBD1 (6 bases). The CDR3 spans 14 residues. Germline V lookup: CDR1 ENHRY, CDR2 SYGVKD. V lost 7 bases and J 6 bases, leaving 18 bases between the germline ends. CDR3: CAITDVSGVDGYTF. In nucleotides, the CDR3 is TGTGCCATCACCGATGTATCAGGGGTGGATGGCTACACCTTC.

V and J are TRBV7-9 and TRBJ2-3; 11 nucleotides match TRBD2. Trimming took 3 bases from V and 4 from J; bases not matched to a gene: 6. CDR1 is SEHNR and CDR2 is FQNEAQ in the germline V gene (reference sequence). The CDR3 totals 16 residues. CDR3 in amino acids: CASSFLAGGPSDTQYF. Written as DNA, the CDR3 is TGTGCCAGCAGCTTTCTAGCGGGAGGCCCCTCAGATACGCAGTATTTT.

The J gene is TRBJ2-7, the V gene TRBV9, with TRBD1 identical over 10 bases. Germline V lookup: CDR1 SGDLS, CDR2 YYNGEE. J gave up 5 bases and V 1 base, and 6 bases lay outside the gene matches. The CDR3 runs to 15 residues. The CDR3 is CASSVSGTGADEQYF. Here the CDR3 DNA reads TGTGCCAGCAGCGTATCCGGGACAGGGGCCGACGAGCAGTACTTC.

The rearrangement uses TRBV9 and TRBJ2-7; 8 positions match TRBD2. The ends lost 0 bases at V and 2 bases at J; junction bases unmatched: 4. The CDR3 is made up of 15 amino acids. Germline values: CDR1 SGDLS, CDR2 YYNGEE. The CDR3 region is CASSVAGSGTYEQYF. The CDR3 nucleotides read TGTGCCAGCAGCGTAGCAGGTAGCGGGACCTACGAGCAGTACTTC.

V and J are TRBV14 and TRBJ2-7; tentative D call: TRBD2 (6 bases). This CDR3 is built from 17 residues. Trimming left V 4 bases short and J 2 bases short, with 21 bases between. The V gene's germline CDR1 is SGHDN and CDR2 FVKESK. The chain's CDR3 is CASSPRGLGPGTYEQYF. The CDR3 DNA reads TGTGCCAGCAGCCCACGGGGGTTAGGACCGGGAACCTACGAGCAGTACTTC. The entire variable domain, with the rest obtained from reference TRBV14 and TRBJ2-7, is as follows: EAGVTQFPSHSVIEKGQTVTLRCDPISGHDNLYWYRRVMGKEIKFLLHFVKESKQDESGMPNNRFLAERTGGTYSTLKVQPAELEDSGVYFCASSPRGLGPGTYEQYFGPGTRLTVT.

The rearrangement joins TRBV29-1 to TRBJ2-3, with unresolved D. CDR1 and CDR2 (germline): SQVTM, ANQGSEA. V was cut by 7 bases and J by 6 bases, with 14 bases left in between. The CDR3 runs 12 residues. CDR3 sequence: CSAGTPSDTQYF. The DNA for the CDR3 is TGCAGCGCAGGAACCCCAAGCGATACGCAGTATTTT.

CDR3 coding DNA: TGTGCCAGCATATTTAACACTGAAGCTTTCTTT. It encodes CASIFNTEAFF. V is TRBV6-5 and J is TRBJ1-1, with D unresolved. V dropped 7 bases and J dropped 2 bases, with 5 bases sitting between them. The CDR3 runs 11 residues. CDR1 and CDR2 from the germline V gene are MNHEY and SVGAGI.

J is TRBJ2-5 and V is TRBV18, with a tentative D call TRBD1 (6 bases). Judging by the DNA end, TRBJ2-7 fits better; the J call may be wrong. Germline CDR1 is KGHSH and CDR2 is LQKENI. The CDR3 sequence is 13 residues long. The CDR3, as DNA: TGTGCCAGCTCACCACGGACAGAGGGCGAGCAGTACTTC. Translated, it gives CASSPRTEGEQYF.

The V and J genes are TRBV9 and TRBJ2-7, with D possibly being TRBD2 (5 bases). The V end lost 4 bases, the J end lost 1 base, and 12 bases lay between the germline ends. The CDR3 is 14 residues long. In germline, CDR1 is SGDLS, CDR2 YYNGEE. This CDR3 is CASSPGRGSYEQYF. DNA of the CDR3: TGTGCCAGCAGCCCTGGTAGAGGGTCCTACGAGCAGTACTTC.

As concerns this clone: At one end, the junction sequence differs from germline, possibly due to a read error. This sequence joins TRBV14 and TRBJ2-5, with 7 bases aligning to TRBD2. This CDR3 contains 16 residues. Germline V gene data show CDR1 as SGHDN and CDR2 as FVKESK. The CDR3 protein is CASSQDRRGRAENQYF. CDR3 coding DNA: TGTGCCAGCAGCCAAGATCGCAGAGGGAGGGCTGAGAACCAGTACTTC.

V is TRBV5-1 and J is TRBJ2-7; D gene uncertain. Trimming removed 0 bases at V and 2 bases at J, with 12 bases between. Germline CDR1 reads SGHRS; CDR2 reads YFSETQ. This CDR3 has 15 amino acids. The CDR3 DNA follows: TGCGCCAGCAGCTTGGATCCGGGTCGAGCCTACGAGCAGTACTTC. This encodes CASSLDPGRAYEQYF.

The V call is TRBV7-6, the J call TRBJ2-7; the match to TRBD2 covers 7 bases. Trimming cost V 4 bases and J 2 bases; bases outside gene matches: 5. The CDR3 runs 14 residues. Germline loops: CDR1 SGHVS, CDR2 FNYEAQ. CDR3 bases: TGTGCCAGCAGCTATTTGACTAGCCCCTACGAGCAGTACTTC. Protein sequence: CASSYLTSPYEQYF. Based on the CDR3 plus reference TRBV7-6 and TRBJ2-7, the full variable domain is GAGVSQSPRYKVTKRGQDVALRCDPISGHVSLYWYRQALGQGPEFLTYFNYEAQQDKSGLPNDRFSAERPEGSISTLTIQRTEQRDSAMYRCASSYLTSPYEQYFGPGTRLTVT.

The gene calls are TRBV4-3 and TRBJ2-7; 9 bases align to TRBD2. This CDR3 spans 15 amino acids. V gave up 2 bases and J gave up 1 base; unmatched junction bases: 3. Per germline, CDR1 LGHNA and CDR2 YSLEER. The CDR3 DNA reads as TGCGCCAGCAGCCAAAATAGCGGGAGTTCCTACGAGCAGTACTTC. It translates to CASSQNSGSSYEQYF.

The rearrangement links TRBV6-5 to TRBJ2-3; no clear D. Per germline, CDR1 MNHEY and CDR2 SVGAGI. This CDR3 comprises 13 residues. V lost 7 bases and J lost 1, with 9 bases in between. This CDR3 is CASKPGGTDTQYF. CDR3 coding DNA: TGTGCCAGCAAACCGGGTGGCACAGATACGCAGTATTTT.

The chain uses TRBV18 and TRBJ2-3; 10 bases align to TRBD2. V was clipped by 4 bases and J by 0 bases; unmatched bases: 7. Per germline, CDR1 KGHSH and CDR2 LQKENI. The CDR3 is 17 amino acids. CDR3 protein: CASSLLAGRTSTDTQYF. The CDR3 DNA follows: TGTGCCAGCTCACTACTAGCGGGACGTACTAGCACAGATACGCAGTATTTT.

The chain joins TRBV13 to TRBJ1-3; 10 nucleotides agree with TRBD1. The V and J ends lost 5 bases and 3 bases, in that order; junction bases with no gene match: 10. This CDR3 comprises 17 residues. Germline lookup yields CDR1 PRHDT and CDR2 FYEKMQ (reference sequence). The CDR3 DNA reads TGTGCCAGCAGCCAAACCGGGACAGGGGCTCTTGGAAACACCATATATTTT. Translation: CASSQTGTGALGNTIYF.

The chain employs TRBV21-1 and TRBJ2-2; the table's TRBD2 call for D was not verified on the DNA. TRBV21-1 is termed a pseudogene. This CDR3 region has 17 residues. The CDR3 region has the DNA TGTGCCAGCAGCAAATTAAGCGGGGTCGCGAACACCGGGGAGCTGTTTTTT. This sequence encodes CASSKLSGVANTGELFF.

The J gene is TRBJ2-7, the V gene TRBV30; TRBD1 matches at 7 bases. The J segment lost 4 bases and the V segment lost 4 bases, leaving 7 bases of the junction unmatched. Germline CDR1 is GTSNPN and CDR2 is SVGIG (reference sequence). There are 13 residues in the CDR3. The CDR3 region is CAWNPGGGYEQYF. CDR3 bases: TGTGCCTGGAACCCAGGGGGTGGGTACGAGCAGTACTTC.

The J gene is TRBJ2-7, the V gene TRBV30; 9 nucleotides line up with TRBD2. The CDR3 spans 16 residues. V shed 0 bases, J shed 1 base, and the junction held 7 bases outside the gene matches. The germline V gene encodes CDR1 GTSNPN and CDR2 SVGIG (reference sequence). DNA of the CDR3: TGTGCCTGGAGTGTGGGGGGTCTAGCGGGGTCCTACGAGCAGTACTTC. Translated: CAWSVGGLAGSYEQYF.

The chain uses TRBV6-5 and TRBJ1-2; 8 nucleotides agree with TRBD1. V lost 5 bases and J lost 7; bases outside the gene matches: 9. Germline lookup yields CDR1 MNHEY and CDR2 SVGAGI. The CDR3 contains 14 residues. CDR3 bases: TGTGCCAGCAGTGAACGGACAGGGAAGGGTGGCTACACCTTC. Translating it yields CASSERTGKGGYTF.

On this clone: The junction shows a germline mismatch at one end, possibly a read error. The DNA for the CDR3 is TGTGCCAGCAGCCCGGGACAGACGAACACTGAAGATTTCTTT. This translates into CASSPGQTNTEDFF. This chain connects TRBV7-9 to TRBJ1-1, with 7 bases that match TRBD1. The CDR3 loop spans 14 amino acids. Looked up from germline, CDR1 is SEHNR and CDR2 is FQNEAQ (reference sequence).

The chain recombines TRBV10-1 with TRBJ2-5, with 7 bases aligning to TRBD1. Germline V gives CDR1 WNHNN, CDR2 SYGVQD (reference sequence). The CDR3 extends over 15 amino acids. V dropped 2 bases and J dropped 1; count of bases not matched to a gene: 4. CDR3 sequence reads: CASSERGQLQETQYF. In DNA, the CDR3 is TGCGCCAGCAGTGAGCGGGGACAGCTCCAAGAGACCCAGTACTTC.

This sequence joins TRBV5-6 and TRBJ1-1, with D unresolved. Trimming took off 2 bases at V and 4 bases at J, with 6 bases between the two ends. Germline lookup yields CDR1 SGHDT and CDR2 YYEEEE. The CDR3 is 12 residues long. The CDR3 protein is CASSFLATEAFF. CDR3 in DNA: TGTGCCAGCAGCTTCCTGGCCACTGAAGCTTTCTTT. Complete variable domain (other parts from reference TRBV5-6 and TRBJ1-1): DAGVTQSPTHLIKTRGQQVTLRCSPKSGHDTVSWYQQALGQGPQFIFQYYEEEERQRGNFPDRFSGHQFPNYSSELNVNALLLGDSALYLCASSFLATEAFFGQGTRLTVV.

The chain is built from TRBV30 and TRBJ2-1; perhaps TRBD2 as D (6 bases). The CDR3 extends over 14 amino acids. Trimming removed 0 bases from V and 3 bases from J, with 9 bases in between. Germline CDR1 and CDR2: GTSNPN and SVGIG (reference sequence). CDR3 coding DNA: TGTGCCTGGAGTGTAAGGCGGGGCTACAATGAGCAGTTCTTC. Amino acid sequence: CAWSVRRGYNEQFF.

The chain joins TRBV19 to TRBJ2-5; 8 nucleotides match TRBD2. Trimming cost V 3 bases and J 1 base; bases outside gene matches: 7. Looked up from germline, CDR1 is LNHDA and CDR2 is SQIVND (reference sequence). This CDR3 region has 16 residues. CDR3 nucleotide sequence: TGTGCCAGTAGTATGGGGGGGACTAGGGTCCAAGAGACCCAGTACTTC. Its protein product is CASSMGGTRVQETQYF.